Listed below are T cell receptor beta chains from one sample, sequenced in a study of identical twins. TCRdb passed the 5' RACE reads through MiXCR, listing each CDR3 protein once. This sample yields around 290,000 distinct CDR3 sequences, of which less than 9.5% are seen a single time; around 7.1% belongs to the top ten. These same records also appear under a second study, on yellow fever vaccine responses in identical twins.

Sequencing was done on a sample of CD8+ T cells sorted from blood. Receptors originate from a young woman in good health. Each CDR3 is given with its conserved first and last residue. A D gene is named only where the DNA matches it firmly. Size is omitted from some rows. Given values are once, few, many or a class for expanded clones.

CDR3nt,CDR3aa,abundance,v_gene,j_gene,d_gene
TGTGCCAGCAGCTTAGGGAACGGGAACAGGTATTTT,CASSLGNGNRYF,.,TRBV7-9,TRBJ2-3,.
TGTGCCAGCAGTTTAGCCCCGACAGGAAATCAGCCCCAGCATTTT,CASSLAPTGNQPQHF,.,TRBV12-3/TRBV12-4,TRBJ1-5,.
TGTGCCAGCACCTCAGGTATAGGCTACGAGCAGTACTTC,CASTSGIGYEQYF,few,TRBV25-1,TRBJ2-7,.
TGTGCCAGCAGAGCTTACACAGATACGCAGTATTTT,CASRAYTDTQYF,few,TRBV2,TRBJ2-3,.
TGTGCCATCAGTGAGATTCTGACCTACGAGCAGTACTTC,CAISEILTYEQYF,.,TRBV10-3,TRBJ2-7,.
TGTGCCAGCAGTGACTTAGACCCGGGGGGCTACAATGAGCAGTTCTTC,CASSDLDPGGYNEQFF,few,TRBV2,TRBJ2-1,TRBD2
TGTGCCAGCAGCCAATCGGGATACAATGAGCAGTTCTTC,CASSQSGYNEQFF,.,TRBV16,TRBJ2-1,.
TGTGCCAGCAGTTTACAACACAGATACAATGAGCAGTTCTTC,CASSLQHRYNEQFF,many,TRBV27,TRBJ2-1,.
TGCAGCGCCCCGGGGTGGGAAGAGACCCAGTACTTC,CSAPGWEETQYF,many,TRBV29-1,TRBJ2-5,.
TGCAGTGCCGTCACGGGCTTGGCAGTCCATGGCTACACCTTC,CSAVTGLAVHGYTF,.,TRBV20-1,TRBJ1-2,.
TGTGCCAGTACTAGCGGGATTAGCACAGATACGCAGTATTTT,CASTSGISTDTQYF,.,TRBV19,TRBJ2-3,TRBD2
TGTGCCAGCAGCGTCTCGGGACAGGGAGATTCACCCCTCCACTTT,CASSVSGQGDSPLHF,few,TRBV9,TRBJ1-6,TRBD1
TGTGCCAGCAGTCGACAGGGCGGTGGGAATCAGCCCCAGCATTTT,CASSRQGGGNQPQHF,few,TRBV27,TRBJ1-5,TRBD1
TGTGCCTGGAACAGGGACCAAGAGACCCAGTACTTC,CAWNRDQETQYF,once,TRBV30,TRBJ2-5,.
TGCGCCAGCAGCCAAGTCAGTGGGGAAAATGGCTACACCTTC,CASSQVSGENGYTF,.,TRBV4-1,TRBJ1-2,.
TGTGCCAGCAGCTTAACCAGCGGGGGGGCTTTTAACAATGAGCAGTTCTTC,CASSLTSGGAFNNEQFF,.,TRBV7-9,TRBJ2-1,TRBD2
TGTGCCTGGATACCGTTCGGGGAATCCTACGAGCAGTACTTC,CAWIPFGESYEQYF,.,TRBV30,TRBJ2-7,.